Sequencing of this T cell receptor beta chain was carried out in a study of Ad26.COV2.S vaccination and SARS-CoV-2 variants. Whole-study context: Donor allocation was to the COV1001 Ad26.COV2.S trial arm. Once or twice, 56 days apart, Ad26.COV2.S was delivered intramuscularly. The study, taken as a whole, reports: The study found higher spike-specific TCR breadth in vaccine than placebo recipients. Non-spike TCR breadth showed similarity between vaccine and placebo recipients.

Noted treatment: 15 to 20 received Ad26.COV2.S at low or high dose, single or two shots; several received placebo; per-sample allocation not given. Day 63 after the first vaccine or placebo injection was the time point for sampling. Turning to this clone: Its target is unknown.

Libraries were prepared by immunoSEQ multiplex PCR; TCRdb keeps only in-frame clonotypes and omits some of them. The data show hundreds of thousands of clones, with roughly nine tenths seen just once and 2.5% held by the top ten. The V gene's germline CDR1 is SGHRS and CDR2 YFSETQ. This CDR3 region has 17 residues. After removal of 4 bases from V and 3 bases from J, the junction contained 15 bases not matched to a gene. This receptor was taken from a person between 18 and 65 years old who received the Ad26.COV2.S COVID-19 vaccine or a placebo. The sample in question was peripheral blood, obtained in a trial of Ad26.COV2.S vaccine versus placebo. This rearrangement joins TRBV5-1 to TRBJ2-7, with 8 nucleotides matching TRBD1. DNA of the CDR3: TGCGCCAGCAGCAGTCCCCCGGCGGACAGGGCCGGCTACGAGCAGTACTTC. It codes for CASSSPPADRAGYEQYF.